This section outlines one TCR beta chain sequence together with its context. Clones were sequenced by immunoSEQ multiplex PCR, and TCRdb holds only the in-frame ones, with some missing. The repertoire holds 100,000 to 150,000 clones, with around 92% as singletons. This sample was taken from a study of control samples from healthy donors and cancer patients. J was trimmed by 2 bases and V by 0 bases; bases with no gene match: 2. The CDR3 has 15 residues. The germline gives CDR1 SGHRS, CDR2 YFSETQ. The origin of this receptor is a man older than 75 with head and neck cancer. This chain uses TRBV5-1 with TRBJ2-3; TRBD1 matches at 8 bases. Sequencing was performed on PBMCs. The chain's CDR3 is CASSLGQGATDTQYF. CDR3 nucleotide sequence: TGCGCCAGCAGCTTGGGGCAGGGGGCCACAGATACGCAGTATTTT.